This record looks at one T cell receptor beta chain sequence and its context. The CDR3 covers 13 residues. Germline V CDR1 and CDR2: LGHNT, FRNRAP. The V end was cut by 6 bases, the J end by 6 bases, with 9 bases between. The data were taken from a study of blood T cell repertoires in COVID-19. Libraries were prepared by immunoSEQ multiplex PCR; TCRdb keeps only in-frame clonotypes and omits some of them. The data hold more than 200,000 clones, with roughly 86% observed a single time. The sequenced sample was PBMCs or T cells enriched from blood (not recorded which). J is TRBJ1-6 and V is TRBV12-5; no clear D. The receptor comes from a woman in her forties or fifties who had recovered from COVID-19. CDR3: CASGSEANSPLHF. The CDR3 coding sequence is TGTGCTAGTGGCAGTGAGGCTAATTCACCCCTCCACTTT.